One and the same sample provided the 10 T cell receptor beta chains below, sequenced in a study of monozygotic twins with inflammatory bowel disease. TCRdb reprocessed the 5' RACE reads; each CDR3 protein has one entry and no DNA is given. This sample contains 300,000 to 350,000 distinct CDR3 sequences. What was sequenced was blood. The source is a human donor with ulcerative colitis or Crohn's disease, or a healthy co-twin of an affected twin (not recorded which).

The chain combines TRBV2 with TRBJ2-7. This CDR3 has 15 residues. CDR1 is SNHLY and CDR2 is FYNNEI in the germline V gene. CDR3 sequence: CASSEAPISTYEQYF. Looking up the rest from reference TRBV2 and TRBJ2-7 gives the full variable domain: EPEVTQTPSHQVTQMGQEVILRCVPISNHLYFYWYRQILGQKVEFLVSFYNNEISEKSEIFDDQFSVERPDGSNFTLKIRSTKLEDSAMYFCASSEAPISTYEQYFGPGTRLTVT.

The chain has TRBV9 and TRBJ1-3. Germline V gene sequence: CDR1 SGDLS, CDR2 YYNGEE. This CDR3 region has 13 residues. The CDR3 region is CASSADLGNTIYF. Based on the CDR3 plus reference TRBV9 and TRBJ1-3, the full variable domain is DSGVTQTPKHLITATGQRVTLRCSPRSGDLSVYWYQQSLDQGLQFLIQYYNGEERAKGNILERFSAQQFPDLHSELNLSSLELGDSALYFCASSADLGNTIYFGEGSWLTVV.

The chain joins TRBV7-9 to TRBJ2-1; no DNA is available, so the TRBD1 call from TCRdb remains unchecked. The length of the CDR3 is 16 residues. Germline V CDR1 and CDR2: SEHNR, FQNEAQ (reference sequence). CDR3 in amino acids: CASSESGGTGTGEQFF.

V is TRBV20-1 and J is TRBJ2-3; TCRdb's D gene call, TRBD2, goes unchecked for lack of DNA. The CDR3 has 15 amino acids. Per germline, CDR1 DFQATT and CDR2 SNEGSKA (reference sequence). The CDR3 loop is CSARIPSGSPDTQYF.

CDR3: CATMVGASNTEAFF. The V call is TRBV6-1, the J call TRBJ1-1; TCRdb returns TRBD1, unconfirmable since there is no DNA. Per germline, CDR1 MNHNS and CDR2 SASEGT. The CDR3 has 14 residues.

This rearrangement joins TRBV20-1 to TRBJ2-3; no DNA is available, so the TRBD1 call from TCRdb remains unchecked. Germline-derived CDR1 and CDR2 are DFQATT and SNEGSKA (reference sequence). CDR3 length equals 13 residues. The CDR3 region is CSADPARGNTQYF.

The chain combines TRBV12-3 or TRBV12-4 with TRBJ1-3. The CDR3 consists of 15 residues. CDR3: CASRGTGEGRNTIYF.

CDR3 loop: CASRDRGPNEQFF. The chain uses TRBV27 and TRBJ2-1; TCRdb reports TRBD1, a call that lacks DNA to check it against. The CDR3 has 13 residues. Germline CDR1 and CDR2: MNHEY and SMNVEV (reference sequence).

The chain has TRBV10-3 and TRBJ2-3; TCRdb reports TRBD2, a call that lacks DNA to check it against. The CDR3 loop spans 15 amino acids. From germline, CDR1 is ENHRY and CDR2 SYGVKD. CDR3 sequence: CAISVAGASTDTQYF.

This chain links TRBV29-1 with TRBJ1-1. The germline gives CDR1 SQVTM, CDR2 ANQGSEA. The CDR3 spans 15 residues. CDR3 in amino acids: CSGGGIRAQNTEAFF.